Detailed here is one T cell receptor (beta chain). Trimming took 5 bases from V and 4 from J; bases not matched to a gene: 5. The CDR3 spans 14 residues. CDR1 and CDR2 from the germline V gene are MNHNY and SVGAGI (reference sequence). Here immunoSEQ multiplex PCR was the method, and the copy in TCRdb shows in-frame clones only, minus some. The sample consists of roughly 100,000 clones, 85% to 90% of them appearing once. The data were obtained in a study of cytomegalovirus exposure and HLA in healthy donors. The sequence was collected from a woman under 30 in good health and CMV-seropositive. Sequencing was carried out using PBMCs. This sequence joins TRBV6-6 and TRBJ1-3, with 7 nucleotides matching TRBD1. The CDR3 loop reads CASSKGASGNTIYF. The CDR3 DNA sequence: TGTGCCAGCAGTAAGGGGGCATCAGGAAACACCATATATTTT.